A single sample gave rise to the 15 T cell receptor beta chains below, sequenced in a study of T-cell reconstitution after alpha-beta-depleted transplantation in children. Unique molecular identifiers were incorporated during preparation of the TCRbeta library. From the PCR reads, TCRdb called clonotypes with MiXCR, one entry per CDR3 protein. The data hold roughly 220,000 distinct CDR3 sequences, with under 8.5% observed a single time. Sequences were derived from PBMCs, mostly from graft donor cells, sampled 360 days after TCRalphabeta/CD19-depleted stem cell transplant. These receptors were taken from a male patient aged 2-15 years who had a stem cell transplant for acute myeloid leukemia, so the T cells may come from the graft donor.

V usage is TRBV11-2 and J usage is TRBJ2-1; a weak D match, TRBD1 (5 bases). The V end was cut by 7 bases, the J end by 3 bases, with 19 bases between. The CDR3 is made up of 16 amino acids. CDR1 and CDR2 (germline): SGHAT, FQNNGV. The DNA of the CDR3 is TGTGCCAGCACCAAGCCAGGGCAGGTTGGCTACAATGAGCAGTTCTTC. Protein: CASTKPGQVGYNEQFF.

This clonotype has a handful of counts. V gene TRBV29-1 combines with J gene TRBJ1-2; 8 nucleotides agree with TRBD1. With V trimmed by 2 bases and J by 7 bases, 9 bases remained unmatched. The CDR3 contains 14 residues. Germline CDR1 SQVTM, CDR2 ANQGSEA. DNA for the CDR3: TGCAGCGTTGAACTCTTCGGACAGGGTGTTGGCTACACCTTC. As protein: CSVELFGQGVGYTF.

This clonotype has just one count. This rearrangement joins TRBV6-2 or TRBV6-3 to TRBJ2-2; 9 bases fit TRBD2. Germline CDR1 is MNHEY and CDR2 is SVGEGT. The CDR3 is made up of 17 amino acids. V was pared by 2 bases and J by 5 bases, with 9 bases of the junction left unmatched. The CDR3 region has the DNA TGTGCCAGCAGTTACGTCCCACGCGGGGGGGTAACCGGGGAGCTGTTTTTT. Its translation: CASSYVPRGGVTGELFF.

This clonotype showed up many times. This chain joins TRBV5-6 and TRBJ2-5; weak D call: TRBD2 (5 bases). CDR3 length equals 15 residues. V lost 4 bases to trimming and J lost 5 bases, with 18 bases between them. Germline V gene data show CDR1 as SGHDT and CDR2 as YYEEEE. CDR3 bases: TGTGCCAGCAGCCCCCGGACTCTCGACCCGGAGACCCAGTACTTC. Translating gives CASSPRTLDPETQYF.

The CDR3 loop reads CASSLTSGSGGETQYF. As DNA, the CDR3 is TGTGCCAGCAGCTTAACTAGCGGGAGCGGTGGGGAGACCCAGTACTTC. The V and J genes are TRBV7-2 and TRBJ2-5, with TRBD2 matching over 11 bases. Germline CDR1 reads SGHTA; CDR2 reads FQGNSA. The V segment lost 2 bases and the J segment 5 bases; nucleotides outside the gene matches: 7. This CDR3 has 16 residues.

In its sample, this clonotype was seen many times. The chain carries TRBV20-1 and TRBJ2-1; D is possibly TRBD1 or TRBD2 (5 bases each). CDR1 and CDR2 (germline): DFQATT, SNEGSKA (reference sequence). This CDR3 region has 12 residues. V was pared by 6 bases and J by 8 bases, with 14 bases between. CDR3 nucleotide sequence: TGCAGTGCCAAAGGGGCGAGGGATGAGCAGTTCTTC. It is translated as CSAKGARDEQFF.

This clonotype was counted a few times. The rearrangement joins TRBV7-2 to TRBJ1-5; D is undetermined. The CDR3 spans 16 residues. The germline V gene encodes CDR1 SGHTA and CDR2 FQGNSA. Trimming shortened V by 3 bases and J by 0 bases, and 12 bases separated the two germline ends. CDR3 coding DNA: TGTGCCAGCAGCTTCTATTCGGGGTATAGCAATCAGCCCCAGCATTTT. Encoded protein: CASSFYSGYSNQPQHF.

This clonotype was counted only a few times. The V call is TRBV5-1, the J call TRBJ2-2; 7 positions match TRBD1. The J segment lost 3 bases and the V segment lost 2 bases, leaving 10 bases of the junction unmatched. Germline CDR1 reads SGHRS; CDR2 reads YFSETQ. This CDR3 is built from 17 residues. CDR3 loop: CASSLVPITGDTGELFF. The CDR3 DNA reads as TGCGCCAGCAGCTTAGTTCCTATTACAGGGGACACCGGGGAGCTGTTTTTT.

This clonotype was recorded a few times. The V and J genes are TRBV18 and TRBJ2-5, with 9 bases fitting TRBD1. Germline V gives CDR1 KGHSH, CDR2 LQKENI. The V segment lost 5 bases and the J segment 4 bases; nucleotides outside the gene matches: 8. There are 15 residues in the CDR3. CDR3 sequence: CASSSVGQGGETQYF. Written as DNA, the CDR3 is TGTGCCAGCTCATCGGTGGGACAGGGAGGAGAGACCCAGTACTTC.

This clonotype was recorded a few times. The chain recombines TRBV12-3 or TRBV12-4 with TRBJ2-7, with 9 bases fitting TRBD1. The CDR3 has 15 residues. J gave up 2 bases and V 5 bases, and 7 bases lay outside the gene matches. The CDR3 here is CASSPHRGRTYEQYF. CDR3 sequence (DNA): TGTGCCAGCAGTCCCCACAGGGGGCGAACCTACGAGCAGTACTTC.

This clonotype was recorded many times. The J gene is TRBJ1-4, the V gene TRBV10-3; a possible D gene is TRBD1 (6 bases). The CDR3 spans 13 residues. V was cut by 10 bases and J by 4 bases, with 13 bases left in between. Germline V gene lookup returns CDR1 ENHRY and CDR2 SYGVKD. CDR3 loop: CATEDSNNEKLFF. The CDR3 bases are TGTGCCACGGAGGACAGCAATAATGAAAAACTGTTTTTT.

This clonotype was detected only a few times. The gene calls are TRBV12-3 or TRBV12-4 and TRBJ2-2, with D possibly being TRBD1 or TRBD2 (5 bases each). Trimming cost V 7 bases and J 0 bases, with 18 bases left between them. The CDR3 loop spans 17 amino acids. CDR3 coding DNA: TGTGCCAGCACCCAGGGATCGGGAATAGCGAACACCGGGGAGCTGTTTTTT. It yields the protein CASTQGSGIANTGELFF.

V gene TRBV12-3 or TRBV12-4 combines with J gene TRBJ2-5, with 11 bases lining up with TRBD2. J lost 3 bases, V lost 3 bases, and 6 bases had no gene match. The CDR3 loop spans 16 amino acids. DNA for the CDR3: TGTGCCAGCAGTTTGCGTACACTAGCGGGGGAAGAGACCCAGTACTTC. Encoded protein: CASSLRTLAGEETQYF.

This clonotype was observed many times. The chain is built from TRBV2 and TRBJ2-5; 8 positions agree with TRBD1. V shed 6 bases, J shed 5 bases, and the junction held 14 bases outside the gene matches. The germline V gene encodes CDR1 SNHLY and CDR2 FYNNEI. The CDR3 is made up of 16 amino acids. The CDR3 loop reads CASRSTGTGGDETQYF. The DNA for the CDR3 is TGTGCCAGCAGAAGCACCGGGACAGGCGGAGATGAGACCCAGTACTTC.

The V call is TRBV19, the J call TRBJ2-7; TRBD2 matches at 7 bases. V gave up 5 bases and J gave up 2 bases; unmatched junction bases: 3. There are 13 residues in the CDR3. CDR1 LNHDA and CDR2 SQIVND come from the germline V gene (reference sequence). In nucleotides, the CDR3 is TGTGCCAGTAGTCCTAGCGGAACCTACGAGCAGTACTTC. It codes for CASSPSGTYEQYF.